This T cell receptor (beta chain) was retrieved from a study of blood T cell repertoires in COVID-19. Authors' processing steps: Estimated nucleated cell counts came from reference gene primer amplification. Data came from immunoSEQ multiplex PCR; TCRdb stores just in-frame clones and leaves some out. V and J calls and clone size are as listed in that table; D and trimming were resolved from the DNA. The sample consists of roughly 700,000 clones, 80% to 90% of them appearing once. Germline V gene sequence: CDR1 GTSNPN, CDR2 SVGIG (reference sequence). The CDR3 totals 14 residues. V dropped 4 bases and J dropped 3 bases, with 14 bases sitting between them.

The rearrangement links TRBV30 to TRBJ2-3; a possible D gene is TRBD2 (7 bases). Sample: peripheral blood. The sequence derives from a woman aged 18-29 years with acute or convalescent COVID-19. CDR3 nucleotide sequence: TGTGCCTGGACGAGGGGGGGGGAAACAGATACGCAGTATTTT. Amino acid sequence: CAWTRGGETDTQYF.